The present T cell receptor beta chain was sequenced within a study of vaccination and CD4 T cells after COVID-19. Study-wide results and caveats: Within convalescent individuals, 304 out of 307 vaccine-specific clones proved to be spike mono-reactive. Relatively small numbers of convalescent patients were studied, with no early post-infection timepoints included.

The table lists this clonotype with a few counts. The target antigen is unknown. Sequenced with the Oncomine TCR Beta short-read assay was DNA taken from cultured CD4+ T cells. Genomic DNA was isolated from cultured CD4+ T cells. TCRdb ran MiXCR on the PCR reads and lists one entry per CDR3 protein. Altogether around 15,000 distinct CDR3 sequences are present, under 80% being singletons, with the ten largest covering approximately 11%. Described treatment: approximately nine-day PBMC culture with coronavirus spike peptide pools or control peptides (ViraFEST assay). Scientists separated out CD4+ T cells through negative selection following 10 days in culture. The sample taken for sequencing was CD4+ T cells from blood, cultured in vitro. The TCR originated in a human donor who had recovered from COVID-19.

The CDR3 region has the DNA TGCGCCAGCAGCAACAGGGGGCGCGACACCGGGGAGCTGTTTTTT. Protein sequence: CASSNRGRDTGELFF. V is TRBV5-1 and J is TRBJ2-2; TRBD1 matches at 9 bases. Losses at the gene ends were 4 bases for V and 3 bases for J; bases not matched to a gene: 4. Germline CDR1 is SGHRS and CDR2 is YFSETQ. The CDR3 spans 15 residues. The full variable domain, with the rest looked up from reference TRBV5-1 and TRBJ2-2, is KAGVTQTPRYLIKTRGQQVTLSCSPISGHRSVSWYQQTPGQGLQFLFEYFSETQRNKGNFPGRFSGRQFSNSRSEMNVSTLELGDSALYLCASSNRGRDTGELFFGEGSRLTVL.